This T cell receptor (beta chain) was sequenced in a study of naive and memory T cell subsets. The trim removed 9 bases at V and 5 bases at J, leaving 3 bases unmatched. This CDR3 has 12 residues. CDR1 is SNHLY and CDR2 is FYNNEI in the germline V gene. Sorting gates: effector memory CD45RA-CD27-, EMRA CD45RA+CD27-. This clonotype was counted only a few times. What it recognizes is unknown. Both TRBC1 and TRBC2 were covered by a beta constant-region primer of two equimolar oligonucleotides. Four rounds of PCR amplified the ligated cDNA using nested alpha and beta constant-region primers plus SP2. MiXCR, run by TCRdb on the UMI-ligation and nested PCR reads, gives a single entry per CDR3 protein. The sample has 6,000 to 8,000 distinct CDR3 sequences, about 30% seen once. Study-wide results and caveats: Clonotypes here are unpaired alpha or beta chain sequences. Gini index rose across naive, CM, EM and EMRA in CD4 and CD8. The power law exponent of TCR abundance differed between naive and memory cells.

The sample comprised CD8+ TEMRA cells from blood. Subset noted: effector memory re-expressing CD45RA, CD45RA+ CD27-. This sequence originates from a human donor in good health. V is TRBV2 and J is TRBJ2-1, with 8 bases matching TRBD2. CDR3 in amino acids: CARLADNNEQFF. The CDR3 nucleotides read TGTGCCAGACTAGCGGACAACAATGAGCAGTTCTTC. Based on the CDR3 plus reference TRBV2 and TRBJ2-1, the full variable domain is EPEVTQTPSHQVTQMGQEVILRCVPISNHLYFYWYRQILGQKVEFLVSFYNNEISEKSEIFDDQFSVERPDGSNFTLKIRSTKLEDSAMYFCARLADNNEQFFGPGTRLTVL.